The T cell receptor (beta chain) described here comes from a study of spatial heterogeneity in lung cancer (dated by TCRdb to between 2017 and 2020). Regarding the study in general: Samples were obtained from about 69 patients with early-stage, untreated non-small cell lung cancer from the lung TRACERx cohort. Follow-up PBMC samples were sequenced whenever available, with the median time to follow-up being around 2 years after resection. Beta-chain transcripts were consistently detected in greater numbers than alpha-chain transcripts, which likely reflected higher beta-chain transcript abundance. In the raw uncorrected reads, each unique combination of TCR and UMI appeared more than ten times on average. TCR alpha and beta repertoires were quantitatively compared across multiple tumor regions, matched nontumor lung and blood in non-small cell lung cancer. Nonsynonymous mutation counts, determined by whole-exome sequencing of tumor tissue, were related to features of the TCR repertoire. At surgery, around 200 tumor regions, fewer than 85 matched nontumor lung samples and more than 55 PBMC samples were TCR-sequenced for both alpha and beta chains. General study outcomes and caveats: Confirming at a functional level the hypothesis that regional TCRs recognize regional mutations was considered to require additional single-cell paired TCR alpha and beta sequencing. Comparisons of baseline and follow-up blood repertoires included only approximately 13 patients. Ubiquitous expanded tumor TCRs were detected in blood more often at tumor resection than at routine follow-up.

According to the study, the label for this sample's time point signals: blood at routine non-recurrence follow-up after resection. Without any cell sorting, TCR sequencing was performed on whole RNA extracted either from tumor and nontumor lung tissue or from cryopreserved PBMC samples. Patients were selected for TCR sequencing only if sufficient RNA was available from at least two tumor regions. The junction carries 6 bases between V and J, which are trimmed by 3 bases and 0 bases respectively. The CDR3 measures 14 amino acids from cysteine to phenylalanine. Only the CDR3 portion is preserved as DNA: 42 bases, with reading frame beginning at the first base. CDR1 and CDR2 are read off the germline V gene as SNHLY and FYNNEI. This clonotype was recorded at least ten times. Its antigen target is currently unknown. No per-base quality is available; no much larger clone lies one base away. The library was built by means of 5' RACE. The sample was run on a NextSeq 500. In the TCR library protocol, a unique molecular identifier was attached to each TCR cDNA molecule so that PCR and sequencing errors could be corrected. Processing in the source paper ran as follows. TCR identification, UMI-based error correction and CDR3 extraction were performed with Decombinator tools. Expanded TCRs were defined as those above a frequency of 2 per 1,000, corresponding to the top 1% of the tumor frequency distribution. Renyi diversity was calculated using the R vegan package after each repertoire was subsampled 100 times to 5,000 TCRs. CDR3 similarity networks were built from amino acid triplet string-kernel similarity, with CDR3s being connected when pairwise similarity was above 0.82. The public reads were reprocessed in TCRdb via fastp at Q25 and MiXCR, keeping in-frame beta chains. CDR3 protein sequences are deduplicated, and each keeps its most common genes and DNA. The authors' filters were not applied to this entry. The sample records fewer than 55,000 distinct CDR3 sequences, under 8% of which are singletons. 35% of the sample rests with the top ten.

This specimen was PBMCs, taken at follow-up. The rearranged chain carries TRBV2 and TRBJ1-5; confidence is insufficient to name the D gene. This receptor was identified in a female donor with early-stage non-small cell lung cancer. The bases are TGTGCCAGCAGTGACAGAAATAGCAATCAGCCCCAGCATTTT. It codes for CASSDRNSNQPQHF.